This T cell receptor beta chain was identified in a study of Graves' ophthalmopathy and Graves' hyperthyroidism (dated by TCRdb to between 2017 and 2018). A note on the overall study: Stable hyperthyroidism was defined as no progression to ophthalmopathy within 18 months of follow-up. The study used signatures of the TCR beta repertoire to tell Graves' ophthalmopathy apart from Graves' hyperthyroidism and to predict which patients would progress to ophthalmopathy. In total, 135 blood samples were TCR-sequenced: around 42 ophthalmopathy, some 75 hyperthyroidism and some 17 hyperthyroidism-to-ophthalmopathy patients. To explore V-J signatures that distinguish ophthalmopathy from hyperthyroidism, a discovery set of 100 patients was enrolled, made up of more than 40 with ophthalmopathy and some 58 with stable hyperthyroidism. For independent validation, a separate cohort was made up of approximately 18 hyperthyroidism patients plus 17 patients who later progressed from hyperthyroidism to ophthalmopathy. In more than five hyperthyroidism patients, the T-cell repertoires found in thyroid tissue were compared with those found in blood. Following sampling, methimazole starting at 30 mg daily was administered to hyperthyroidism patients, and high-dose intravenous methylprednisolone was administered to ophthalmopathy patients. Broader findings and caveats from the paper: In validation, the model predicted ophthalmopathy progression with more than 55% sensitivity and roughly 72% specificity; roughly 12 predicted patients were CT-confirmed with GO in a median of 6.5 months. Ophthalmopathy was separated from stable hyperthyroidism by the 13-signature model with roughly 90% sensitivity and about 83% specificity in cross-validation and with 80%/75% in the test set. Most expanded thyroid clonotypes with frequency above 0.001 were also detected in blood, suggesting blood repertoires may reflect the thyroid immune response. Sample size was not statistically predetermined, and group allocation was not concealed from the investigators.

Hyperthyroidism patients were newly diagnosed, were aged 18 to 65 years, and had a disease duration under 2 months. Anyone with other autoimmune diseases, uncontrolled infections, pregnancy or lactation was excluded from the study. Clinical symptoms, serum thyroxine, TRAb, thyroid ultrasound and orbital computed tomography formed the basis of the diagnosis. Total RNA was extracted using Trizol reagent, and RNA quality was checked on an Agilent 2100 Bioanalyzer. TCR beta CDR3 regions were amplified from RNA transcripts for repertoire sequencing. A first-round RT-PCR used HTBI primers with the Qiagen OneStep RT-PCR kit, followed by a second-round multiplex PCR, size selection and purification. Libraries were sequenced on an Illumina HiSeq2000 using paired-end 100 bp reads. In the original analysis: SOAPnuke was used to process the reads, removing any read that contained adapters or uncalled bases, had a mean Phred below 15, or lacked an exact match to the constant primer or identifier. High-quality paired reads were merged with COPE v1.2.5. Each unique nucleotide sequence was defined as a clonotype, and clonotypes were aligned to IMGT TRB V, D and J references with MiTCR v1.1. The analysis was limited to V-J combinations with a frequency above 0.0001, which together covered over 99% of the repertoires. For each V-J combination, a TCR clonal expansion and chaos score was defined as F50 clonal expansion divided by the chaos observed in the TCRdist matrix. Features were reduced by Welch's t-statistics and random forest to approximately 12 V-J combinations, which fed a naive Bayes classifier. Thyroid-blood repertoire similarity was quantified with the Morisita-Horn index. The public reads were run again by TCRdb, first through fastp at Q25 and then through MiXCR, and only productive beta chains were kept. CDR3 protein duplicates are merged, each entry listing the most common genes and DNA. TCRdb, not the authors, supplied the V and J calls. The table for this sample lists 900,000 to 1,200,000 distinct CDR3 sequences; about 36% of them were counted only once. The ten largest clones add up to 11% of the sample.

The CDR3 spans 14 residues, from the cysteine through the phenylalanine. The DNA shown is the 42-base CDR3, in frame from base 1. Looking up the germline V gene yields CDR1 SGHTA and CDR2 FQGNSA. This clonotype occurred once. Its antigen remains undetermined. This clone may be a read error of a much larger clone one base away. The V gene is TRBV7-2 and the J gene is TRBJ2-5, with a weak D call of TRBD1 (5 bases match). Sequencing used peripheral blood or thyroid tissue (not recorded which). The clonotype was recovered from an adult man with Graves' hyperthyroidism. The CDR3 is CASSQGEETETQYF. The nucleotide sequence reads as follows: TGCGCCAGCAGCCAAGGGGAAGAGACGGAGACCCAGTACTTC.